This T cell receptor (beta chain) was recorded in a study of blood T cell repertoires in COVID-19. Categorization into cohorts depended on clinical history that participants reported. Germline CDR1 and CDR2: SGDLS and YYNGEE. After removal of 3 bases from V and 8 bases from J, the junction contained 11 bases not matched to a gene. The CDR3 has 15 residues. The protocol was immunoSEQ multiplex PCR, while the TCRdb copy is restricted to in-frame clones and leaves out a portion. The table shows about 230,000 clones, with about nine tenths occurring only once. V gene TRBV9 combines with J gene TRBJ2-3, with 8 bases matching TRBD1. Sequencing was performed on PBMCs or T cells enriched from blood (not recorded which). This clonotype was sampled from a woman between 45 and 65 years old in a cohort exposed to, infected with or recovered from COVID-19 (not recorded which). The CDR3: CASSGGTGGLGTQYF. The DNA of the CDR3 is TGTGCCAGCAGCGGCGGGACAGGCGGATTGGGTACGCAGTATTTT. Full variable domain (outside the CDR3, taken from reference TRBV9 and TRBJ2-3): DSGVTQTPKHLITATGQRVTLRCSPRSGDLSVYWYQQSLDQGLQFLIQYYNGEERAKGNILERFSAQQFPDLHSELNLSSLELGDSALYFCASSGGTGGLGTQYFGPGTRLTVL.